The TCR beta chain described here comes from a study of cytomegalovirus exposure and HLA in healthy donors (dated by TCRdb to 2017 to 2019). Background on the whole study: According to an earlier analysis of a few hundred of the donors, about 180 million T cells yielded 117 million unique TCR beta sequences and around 280 Gb of sequence data. The study aimed to test whether cataloging public T cell receptors could reveal signatures of past pathogen exposure. To predict cytomegalovirus infection status, the study combined high-throughput TCR immunosequencing, statistical association of individual TCRs with disease status, and machine learning. Among roughly 400 genotyped donors of the cohort, an average of roughly 230,000 unique TCR beta nucleotide sequences was sequenced per donor, of which about 19% were non-productive. All discovery cohort repertoires had been generated using a single sequencing platform. Donor age, sex, ethnicity and CMV serostatus were collected together with the repertoire data. In a later analysis, previously published TCR beta repertoires from 670 or so donors were re-analyzed and high-resolution HLA genotyping was added so that TCR occurrence patterns could be studied. To decide whether each TCR beta V gene segment behaved as functional or pseudogenic, an earlier analysis of approximately 620 of the donors relied on high-throughput TCR beta sequencing. Using immunosequencing, the study profiled T cell repertoires from 666 subjects and related those repertoires to cytomegalovirus serostatus. In a later genetic analysis, genome-wide SNP genotypes for about three fifths of the roughly 670 donors were used, and that subset was treated as a discovery cohort. Four or five DR-DQ haplotypes were handled as single units for association and clustering, since linkage in the cohort was strong. Typing coverage varied by locus: roughly 620-640 donors for A, B, C, DRB1 and DQB1; approximately 560 for DQA1; about 570 for DPA1; under 490 for DPB1. About 300 gigabases of sequencing data and 70 million to 100 million unique TCR sequences made up an early release that covered around 640 HLA-typed donors. Class I and class II HLA loci were covered by the typing at four-digit resolution. Along with the roughly 700-subject first cohort, a separate validation cohort of over a hundred different subjects was used. Of the roughly 400 genotyped donors, 75% to 85% were placed in the genetic ancestry cluster associated with self-reported Caucasian donors. In the later analysis, no new phenotypic data were used to find candidate immune exposures; instead, reliance was placed on TCR beta sequences and their occurrence across donors.

General study outcomes and caveats: Because counts were too low, under 20 rarely observed V segments, including chromosome 9 orphons, were left out of the earlier analysis of 500 to 650 of the donors. In this cohort, only TCR beta chains were sequenced, and detectable features were limited by the absence of alpha or paired-chain data. The presence/absence analyses assumed that sequencing depth was roughly uniform across donors, and that assumption may not be true. Most CMV-associated TCR beta chains appeared to be HLA-restricted in a later analysis, and the HLA associations seemed to be driven largely by CMV exposure. The study listed 150 to 200 TCR beta chains as associated with cytomegalovirus. In a later analysis, some 18,000 TCR beta sequences were associated with specific HLA alleles at a false discovery rate of 0.05. Across donors, most TCR sequences were observed very rarely, whereas some public TCRs were present in many individuals. A later genetic analysis associated a missense DCLRE1C variant with V-gene and J-gene trimming of TCR beta chains, and an independent cohort replicated the association. Assigning TCR associations to individual alleles was difficult when HLA alleles, especially DR and DQ, strongly co-occurred. Linkage disequilibrium might explain the correlated functional status among segregating V segments, but an unknown experimental factor could not be excluded. An earlier analysis of 450 to 750 of the donors showed that most TCR beta V segments appeared in productive rearrangements either about 87% or about 30% of the time, which broadly matched IMGT annotations. HLA typing was unavailable for some donors at each locus, so association tests used only the typed subset. The only immune exposure information available for the cohort was CMV serostatus. In a later analysis, HLA-associated TCR beta chains were found to be more clonally expanded and to have lower generation probabilities than equally common non-associated chains. In a later analysis, several top co-occurrence clusters were reported to appear linked to parvovirus B19, influenza, CMV and Epstein-Barr virus. The authors suggested that the approach could potentially be extended to other disease states and immunological phenotypes. In both the original and validation cohorts, the classifier was reported to diagnose cytomegalovirus status with high specificity and sensitivity. In a later analysis, the rate of TCR association differed among HLA loci, with DRB1 alleles having the most associated TCRs and HLA-C alleles having the fewest. A cluster of highly shared sequence variants was judged likely to be a technical artifact of the sequencing pipeline. Some IMGT-functional V segments, including TRBV6-2 and TRBV6-3, could not be told apart with the 87-base-pair reads, so those segments were excluded. In vitro tests confirmed that a few of the cytomegalovirus-associated TCR beta chains recognize cytomegalovirus antigens. In a later genetic analysis, fewer N-insertions in productive TCRs were reported among donors in an Asian-associated ancestry cluster than the roughly 700-donor mean. A further reported finding was that TCR beta sequences accurately predicted the HLA-A and HLA-B alleles for most subjects in the first cohort.

The cohort consisted of some 670 healthy bone marrow donors. At the time of sampling, all cohort members were nominally healthy, though unrecorded immune exposures were likely present. The donor tested CMV seropositive and was one of the 289 seropositive cohort members. Each donor provided a peripheral blood sample, and peripheral blood mononuclear cells were used for TCR beta sequencing. The Qiagen DNeasy Blood Extraction Kit was used to extract genomic DNA from the blood cell samples. Of note for this clone: Its antigen specificity is not known. Within one base of it there is no much larger clone, and no base qualities were kept.

Library preparation used the immunoSEQ multiplex PCR assay. A mixture of 60 forward primers for TCR Vbeta segments and 13 reverse primers for TCR Jbeta segments was used in the multiplex PCR. The CDR3 region of rearranged TCR beta genes was amplified from genomic DNA by a multiplex PCR assay. The Illumina HiSeq System was used to sequence the amplified TCR beta libraries as 87-base-pair reads. The paper's data handling went like this. A later analysis tallied roughly 80 million unique TCR beta chains across the approximately 670 repertoires, and around 10 million of those chains were shared by two or more donors. A nearest-neighbor algorithm error-corrected the raw reads and collapsed the reads into unique sequences, merging closely related sequences to remove PCR and sequencing errors. CDR3 sequences were aligned to IMGT reference sequences to assign V, D and J gene segments. For a sequence to be retained, a match of at least six nucleotides was required to both a V gene segment and a J gene segment. Rearrangements were called productive when the CDR3 lacked stop codons and stayed in frame with V and J; all others were non-productive. Following IMGT convention, CDR3 was defined as the stretch from the second conserved V-encoded cysteine up to the conserved J-encoded phenylalanine. The earlier analysis of some 600 of the donors excluded sequences that lacked an unambiguous match to a single V gene segment. In an earlier analysis of approximately 550 of the donors, V segments were called functional above 56.7% productive rearrangements and were called segregating when the between-donor standard deviation exceeded 5%. A statistical classification framework was built for diagnosing cytomegalovirus status from the catalog of TCR beta chain sequences. In a later analysis, V and J genes were assigned by comparing TCR nucleotide sequences against IMGT/GENE-DB human TR gene sequences. Using the TCRdist pipeline, a later analysis assigned CDR3 sequences along with most-parsimonious VDJ recombination scenarios. A later analysis defined each TCR beta chain by its CDR3 amino acid sequence plus V-gene family, and excluded reads lacking a unique V-gene family. A later analysis removed several hundred highly shared, low-generation-probability nucleotide sequences to deal with suspected cross-contamination and a sequencing artifact. For each public chain, a later analysis derived a clonal expansion index from normalized ranks of inferred template counts within each repertoire. A later analysis computed generation probabilities with a VDJ recombination model fitted to out-of-frame rearrangements, and checked the results against IGoR. In a later analysis, hypergeometric tests were used to score TCR-TCR, TCR-HLA and TCR-CMV co-occurrence, with a repertoire-size bias correction applied to TCR pairs. A later analysis estimated false discovery rates by permuting HLA or CMV assignments 20 times. In a later analysis, co-occurring TCRs were grouped using DBSCAN, with TCRdist sequence similarity added in when clustering inside HLA-allele-positive subsets. For co-occurrence clustering, repertoires with fewer than 30,000 or more than 120,000 public chains were excluded, along with about five repertoires with anomalous nucleotide sharing. TCRdb stores this immuneACCESS table with in-frame sequences only. Part of the clones is absent; in the studies checked, under half of the shortfall reflects unresolved V genes, and no reason is known for the rest. V, J and clone size derive from that table, while D and trimming were established from the DNA sequence. Within this sample are 40,000 or so clones, with around 90% of them counted one time only. The ten largest clones capture 6.5% to 9.5% of the sample.

Clipping removes 2 bases from V and 2 bases from J, with 4 as the unmatched junction base count. Per the germline V gene, KGHSH is the CDR1 and LQKENI is the CDR2. The cysteine opens and the phenylalanine closes a CDR3 of 16 amino acids. Only the CDR3 portion is preserved as DNA: 48 bases, with reading frame beginning at the first base. Here the chain combines TRBV18 and TRBJ2-2, and 8 bases in between align with TRBD1. The receptor comes from a woman in her forties in good health and CMV-seropositive. Sequencing was carried out using PBMCs. The CDR3 corresponds to CASSPAGGLNTGELFF. In nucleotide form, the sequence is TGTGCCAGCTCACCAGCAGGGGGCCTAAACACCGGGGAGCTGTTTTTT.